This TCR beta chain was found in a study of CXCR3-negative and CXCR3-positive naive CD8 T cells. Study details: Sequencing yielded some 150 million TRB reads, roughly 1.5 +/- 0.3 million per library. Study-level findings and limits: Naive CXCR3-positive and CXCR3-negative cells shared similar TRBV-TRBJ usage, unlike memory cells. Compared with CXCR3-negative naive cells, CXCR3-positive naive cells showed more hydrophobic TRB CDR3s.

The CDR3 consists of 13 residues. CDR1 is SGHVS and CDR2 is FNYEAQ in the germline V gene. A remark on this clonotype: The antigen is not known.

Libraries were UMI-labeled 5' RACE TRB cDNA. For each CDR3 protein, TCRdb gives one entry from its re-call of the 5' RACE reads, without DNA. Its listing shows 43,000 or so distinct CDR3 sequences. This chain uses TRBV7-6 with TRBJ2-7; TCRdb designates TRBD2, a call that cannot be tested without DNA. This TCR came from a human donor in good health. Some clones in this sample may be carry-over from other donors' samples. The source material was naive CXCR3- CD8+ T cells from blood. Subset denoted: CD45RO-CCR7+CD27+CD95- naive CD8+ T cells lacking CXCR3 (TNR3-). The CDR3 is CASLPGESYEQYF.